The 21 T cell receptor beta chains below all came from one sample that was sequenced in a study of glioma-infiltrating T cells. The iRepertoire nested amplicon-rescue multiplex PCR amplified TCR alpha and beta CDR3s from RNA. TCRdb ran MiXCR on the multiplex PCR reads and lists one entry per CDR3 protein. The data hold approximately 100,000 distinct CDR3 sequences, with less than 30% observed a single time. The sample was glioma tissue, nonneoplastic brain tissue, or PBMCs (not recorded which). These receptors originate from a human donor with low-grade glioma or glioblastoma, undergoing nonglioma brain surgery, or in good health (not recorded which).

Many counts were recorded for this clonotype. V usage is TRBV27 and J usage is TRBJ1-1, with D hard to call. There are 10 residues in the CDR3. The germline V and J ends were trimmed by 2 bases and 7 bases, with 2 bases remaining between them. CDR1 MNHEY and CDR2 SMNVEV come from the germline V gene (reference sequence). DNA for the CDR3: TGTGCCAGCAGTTTAAGTGAAGCTTTCTTT. It codes for CASSLSEAFF.

This clonotype was observed a few times. The chain combines TRBV12-3 or TRBV12-4 with TRBJ2-1; TRBD2 matches 14 bases. Losses at the gene ends were 5 bases for V and 9 bases for J; bases not matched to a gene: 6. The CDR3 is made up of 15 amino acids. The CDR3 DNA is TGTGCCAGCAGTAAGACTAGCGGGGGGGCCGGTGAGCAGTTCTTC. Translation gives CASSKTSGGAGEQFF.

With respect to this clonotype: Given a much more abundant clone one base away, this may be a read error. The chain combines TRBV6-2 or TRBV6-3 with TRBJ2-3; D not certain. This CDR3 has 13 amino acids. The V and J ends lost 7 bases and 4 bases respectively, with 12 bases between them. Germline assignment: CDR1 MNHEY and CDR2 SVGEGT. CDR3 in DNA: TGTGCCAGCATTCAAGGGCGGCCAGATACGCAGTATTTT. Residues: CASIQGRPDTQYF.

A note on this clonotype: With a much larger clone just one base away, this may be a read error. The rearrangement joins TRBV7-8 to TRBJ1-2; D is ambiguous. The CDR3 is 13 residues long. CDR1 is SGHVS, CDR2 FQNEAQ, per germline. As DNA, the CDR3 is TGTGCCAGCAGCACTCACAGTAACTATGACTACACCTTC. Amino acid sequence: CASSTHSNYDYTF.

This clonotype was observed a handful of times. This chain joins TRBV5-1 and TRBJ1-1; D is perhaps TRBD1 (5 bases). The ends were cut back, 5 bases at V and 4 bases at J, with 12 bases in the middle. CDR3 length equals 13 residues. The germline V gene has CDR1 SGHRS and CDR2 YFSETQ. The CDR3 protein is CASRRAGGTEAFF. For the CDR3, the DNA is TGCGCCAGCAGGAGGGCGGGGGGCACTGAAGCTTTCTTT.

Comment on this clonotype: It may be a read error: a sequence one base away is much more abundant. The J gene is TRBJ1-5, the V gene TRBV7-2; D is unresolved. The CDR3 totals 15 residues. The germline V gene has CDR1 SGHTA and CDR2 FQGNSA. In DNA form, the CDR3 reads TGTGCCAGCAACTTAGTGTCTGGAGGGAATCAGCCCCAGCATTTT. Its translation: CASNLVSGGNQPQHF.

This clonotype occurred many times. This chain connects TRBV6-1 to TRBJ2-5, with TRBD1 matching 9 bases. Germline CDR1 reads MNHNS; CDR2 reads SASEGT. V was pared by 6 bases and J by 3 bases, with 8 bases of the junction left unmatched. The CDR3 totals 15 residues. CDR3 sequence: CASSRFRDREETQYF. The CDR3 DNA sequence: TGTGCCAGCAGCCGATTCCGGGACAGGGAAGAGACCCAGTACTTC.

This clonotype occurred many times. CDR3 sequence reads: CASSYSRGPSGNTIYF. Here the CDR3 DNA reads TGTGCCAGCAGTTACTCGAGGGGACCCTCTGGAAACACCATATATTTT. This sequence joins TRBV6-6 and TRBJ1-3, with TRBD1 as a possible D gene (5 bases). V lost 0 bases, J lost 0 bases, and 9 bases lay in between. This CDR3 is built from 16 residues. CDR1 and CDR2 from the germline V gene are MNHNY and SVGAGI (reference sequence).

This clonotype was recorded at least ten times. The chain recombines TRBV7-2 with TRBJ1-1; D uncertain. This CDR3 spans 13 amino acids. V lost 1 base and J lost 10, with 13 bases in between. Germline-derived CDR1 and CDR2 are SGHTA and FQGNSA. CDR3 bases: TGTGCCAGCAGCTTAGAAGCCGGGCCCGTAGCTTTCTTT. Encoded protein: CASSLEAGPVAFF.

This clonotype was detected ten times or more. This chain joins TRBV6-6 and TRBJ2-3, with TRBD2 matching over 11 bases. The length of the CDR3 is 18 residues. Germline CDR1 is MNHNY and CDR2 is SVGAGI (reference sequence). Trimming removed 0 bases from V and 4 bases from J; junction bases left unmatched: 9. The CDR3 here is CASSYSSSGGGEADTQYF. The CDR3 nucleotides read TGTGCCAGCAGTTACTCAAGTAGCGGGGGGGGGGAGGCAGATACGCAGTATTTT.

This clonotype showed up just a few times. This chain links TRBV7-2 with TRBJ2-3; the match to TRBD2 covers 9 bases. CDR3 length: 15 amino acids. The germline CDR1 and CDR2 sequences are SGHTA and FQGNSA. Trimming removed 3 bases from V and 6 bases from J; junction bases left unmatched: 7. Here the CDR3 reads CASSLWGLASDTQYF. The DNA for the CDR3 is TGTGCCAGCAGCTTGTGGGGACTAGCTTCGGATACGCAGTATTTT.

Ten or more counts support this clonotype. CDR3 nucleotide sequence: TGCGCCAGCAGCCAAGATCAGGGGAAAGAGACCCAGTACTTC. It codes for CASSQDQGKETQYF. The gene calls are TRBV4-1 and TRBJ2-5; D might be TRBD1 (6 bases). This CDR3 is 14 amino acids long. The germline CDR1 and CDR2 sequences are MGHRA and YSYEKL. V was trimmed by 0 bases and J by 3 bases, leaving 8 bases between them.

Notes on this clonotype: This sequence may be a read error, since a much larger clone differs from it by one base. The chain joins TRBV7-9 to TRBJ1-5, with D unresolved. V was pared by 4 bases and J by 2 bases, with 6 bases between. This CDR3 is built from 13 residues. CDR1 is SEHNR, CDR2 FQNEAQ, per germline (reference sequence). The CDR3 sequence: CASSSLGNQPQHF. CDR3 nucleotides: TGTGCCAGCAGCTCTCTGGGCAATCAGCCCCAGCATTTT.

This clonotype was seen more than once but under ten times. The chain links TRBV2 to TRBJ1-2, with D perhaps TRBD1 (5 bases). Germline loops: CDR1 SNHLY, CDR2 FYNNEI. The CDR3 covers 14 residues. V lost 5 bases to trimming and J lost 4 bases, with 14 bases between them. The CDR3 sequence is CASSFSGPFYGYTF. CDR3 DNA sequence: TGTGCCAGCAGTTTCTCGGGACCTTTCTATGGCTACACCTTC.

This clonotype was seen many times. The V gene is TRBV4-1, the J gene TRBJ2-5; D is unresolved. Per the germline V gene, CDR1 is MGHRA and CDR2 is YSYEKL. Trimming removed 1 base from V and 5 bases from J, with 11 bases in between. This CDR3 contains 14 residues. For the CDR3, the DNA is TGCGCCAGCAGCCAAGTTCTTGGCCTCGAGACCCAGTACTTC. The encoded protein is CASSQVLGLETQYF.

There are many counts of this clonotype. The chain links TRBV6-6 to TRBJ2-1; D is uncertain. Trimming pared 2 bases from V and 5 bases from J, leaving 13 bases between. The CDR3 length is 15 residues. Germline assignment: CDR1 MNHNY and CDR2 SVGAGI (reference sequence). CDR3 sequence reads: CASSYERPTNNEQFF. In DNA, the CDR3 is TGTGCCAGCAGTTACGAACGCCCCACCAACAATGAGCAGTTCTTC.

This clonotype was seen ten or more times. This chain uses TRBV4-3 with TRBJ1-1; no reliable D call. Germline V CDR1 and CDR2: LGHNA, YSLEER. Trimming pared 0 bases from V and 2 bases from J, leaving 13 bases between. The CDR3 has 16 amino acids. In DNA form, the CDR3 reads TGCGCCAGCAGCCAAGAACCAATACGATTCAACACTGAAGCTTTCTTT. It encodes CASSQEPIRFNTEAFF.

Details on this clonotype: This may arise from a read error, as a much more abundant clone is one base away. This chain joins TRBV4-3 and TRBJ1-2; possibly TRBD1 for D (5 bases). The germline V gene has CDR1 LGHNA and CDR2 YSLEER. The CDR3 sequence is 14 residues long. The CDR3 sequence is CVSSPQQDAYGYTF. CDR3 coding DNA: TGCGTCAGCAGCCCCCAACAGGACGCCTATGGCTACACCTTC.

In its sample, this clonotype was seen a few times. This chain connects TRBV11-2 to TRBJ2-6; 8 nucleotides agree with TRBD1. This CDR3 contains 15 residues. Germline CDR1 is SGHAT and CDR2 is FQNNGV. Trimming cost V 7 bases and J 4 bases; bases outside gene matches: 6. CDR3: CASIQGARGANVLTF. The CDR3 DNA sequence: TGTGCCAGCATCCAGGGGGCGCGGGGGGCCAACGTCCTGACTTTC.

This sequence joins TRBV7-2 and TRBJ2-1; tentatively, D is TRBD1 (5 bases). This CDR3 spans 12 amino acids. V was cut by 7 bases and J by 9 bases, with 13 bases left in between. Germline V gene sequence: CDR1 SGHTA, CDR2 FQGNSA. This chain's CDR3 is CASIQQVTEQFF. CDR3 sequence (DNA): TGTGCCAGCATCCAACAGGTAACTGAGCAGTTCTTC.

The genes are TRBV5-1 and TRBJ2-2, with a weak D call TRBD1 (5 bases). V lost 2 bases and J lost 5, with 10 bases in between. The CDR3 runs to 14 residues. In germline, CDR1 is SGHRS, CDR2 YFSETQ. The CDR3 is CASSFNQGTGELFF. The DNA for the CDR3 is TGCGCCAGCAGCTTCAATCAGGGAACCGGGGAGCTGTTTTTT.